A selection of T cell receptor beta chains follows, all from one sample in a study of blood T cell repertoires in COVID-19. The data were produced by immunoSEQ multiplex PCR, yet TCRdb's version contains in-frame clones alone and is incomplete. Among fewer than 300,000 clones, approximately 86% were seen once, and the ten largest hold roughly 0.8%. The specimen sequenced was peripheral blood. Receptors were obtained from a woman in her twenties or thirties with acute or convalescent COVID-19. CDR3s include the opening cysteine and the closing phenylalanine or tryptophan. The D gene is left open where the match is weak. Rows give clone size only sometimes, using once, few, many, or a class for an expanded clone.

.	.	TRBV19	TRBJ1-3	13	CASSGAVGNTIYF	TGTGCCAGTAGTGGGGCGGTTGGAAACACCATATATTTT
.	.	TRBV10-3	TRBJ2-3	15	CAISPTGVRTDTQYF	TGTGCCATCAGTCCCACGGGAGTCCGCACAGATACGCAGTATTTT
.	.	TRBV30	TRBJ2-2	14	CAWSVWSPTGELFF	TGTGCCTGGAGTGTTTGGAGTCCCACCGGGGAGCTGTTTTTT
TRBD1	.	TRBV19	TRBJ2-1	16	CASSIGTGGRYNEQFF	TGTGCCAGTAGTATTGGGACAGGGGGCCGGTACAATGAGCAGTTCTTC
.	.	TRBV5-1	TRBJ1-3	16	CASSKLELSPGNTIYF	TGCGCCAGCAGCAAATTAGAGCTCTCCCCTGGAAACACCATATATTTT
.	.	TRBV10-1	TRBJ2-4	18	CASILQTVGKLAKSIQYF	TGCGCCAGCATCTTACAGACCGTCGGAAAACTAGCCAAAAGCATTCAGTACTTC
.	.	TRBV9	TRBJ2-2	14	CASSVGTNTGELFF	TGTGCCAGCAGCGTAGGGACAAACACCGGGGAGCTGTTTTTT
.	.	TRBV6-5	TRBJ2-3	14	CASSLVAPHNTQYF	TGTGCCAGCAGCCTCGTAGCGCCCCATAATACGCAGTATTTT
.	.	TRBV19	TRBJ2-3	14	CASSWGLSTDTQYF	TGTGCCAGTAGTTGGGGACTGAGCACAGATACGCAGTATTTT
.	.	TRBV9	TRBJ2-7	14	CASSVGGQSYEQYF	TGTGCCAGCAGCGTAGGCGGACAAAGCTACGAGCAGTACTTC
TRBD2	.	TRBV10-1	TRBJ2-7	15	CASSEGLAGAYEQYF	TGCGCCAGCAGTGAGGGACTAGCGGGCGCCTACGAGCAGTACTTC
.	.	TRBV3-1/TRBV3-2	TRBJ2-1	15	CASSQDTTSLGKQFF	TGTGCCAGCAGCCAAGACACAACTAGCCTCGGGAAGCAGTTCTTC
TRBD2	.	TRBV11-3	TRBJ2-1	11	CASGSGTTLFF	TGTGCCAGCGGTTCCGGGACTACTCTGTTCTTC
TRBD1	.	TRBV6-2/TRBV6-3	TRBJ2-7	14	CASSRTGNMYEQYF	TGTGCCAGCAGTCGGACAGGGAATATGTACGAGCAGTACTTC
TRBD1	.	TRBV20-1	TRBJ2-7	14	CSASPTGLGSEQYF	TGCAGTGCTAGTCCGACAGGGCTGGGGAGCGAGCAGTACTTC
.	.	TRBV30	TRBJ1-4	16	CACPVRGFATNEKLFF	TGTGCCTGTCCCGTGCGGGGGTTTGCAACTAATGAAAAACTGTTTTTT
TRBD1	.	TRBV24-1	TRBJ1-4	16	CATSDGTGAYNEKLFF	TGTGCCACCAGTGATGGAACAGGGGCCTATAATGAAAAACTGTTTTTT
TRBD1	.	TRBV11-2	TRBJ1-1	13	CASSFGTADEAFF	TGTGCCAGCAGCTTTGGGACAGCTGATGAAGCTTTCTTT
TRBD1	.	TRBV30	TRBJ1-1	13	CAWRADRGTEAFF	TGTGCCTGGAGAGCGGACAGGGGCACTGAAGCTTTCTTT
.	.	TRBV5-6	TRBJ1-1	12	CASSLEQGEAFF	TGTGCCAGCAGCTTGGAACAGGGTGAAGCTTTCTTT
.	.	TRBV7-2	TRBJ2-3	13	CASSLRRADTQYF	TGTGCCAGCAGCCTAAGGCGGGCGGATACGCAGTATTTT
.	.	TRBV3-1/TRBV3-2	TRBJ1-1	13	CASSPGFSTEAFF	TGTGCCAGCAGCCCCGGGTTCAGCACTGAAGCTTTCTTT
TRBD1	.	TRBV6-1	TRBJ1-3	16	CASSVTETGYGNTIYF	TGTGCCAGCAGTGTCACAGAGACAGGGTACGGAAACACCATATATTTT
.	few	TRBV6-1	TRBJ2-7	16	CASSEAVYPSSYEQYF	TGTGCCAGCAGTGAAGCTGTCTACCCGAGCTCCTACGAGCAGTACTTC
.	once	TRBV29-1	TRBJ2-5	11	CSYRRAETQYF	TGCAGCTACAGGAGAGCGGAGACCCAGTACTTC
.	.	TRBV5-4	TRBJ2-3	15	CASSLVGTHTDMQYF	TGTGCCAGCAGCTTGGTGGGGACTCACACAGATATGCAGTATTTT
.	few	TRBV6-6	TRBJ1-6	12	CGAGVSNSPLHF	TGTGGGGCAGGGGTGTCCAATTCACCCCTCCACTTT
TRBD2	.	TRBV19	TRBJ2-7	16	CASSNPPGGASYEQYF	TGTGCCAGTAGTAATCCGCCGGGGGGTGCGTCCTACGAGCAGTACTTC
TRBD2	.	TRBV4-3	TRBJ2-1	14	CASGQAGGLNEQFF	TGCGCCAGCGGCCAAGCGGGAGGCCTGAATGAGCAGTTCTTC
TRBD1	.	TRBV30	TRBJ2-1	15	CAWSVGGTGRNEQFF	TGTGCCTGGAGTGTAGGAGGGACAGGGAGGAATGAGCAGTTCTTC
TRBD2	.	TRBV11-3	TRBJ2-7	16	CASSLVCGGSSYEQYF	TGTGCCAGCAGCTTAGTATGTGGCGGGAGCTCCTACGAGCAGTACTTC
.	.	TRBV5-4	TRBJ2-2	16	CASSPGVAIITGELFF	TGTGCCAGCAGCCCCGGTGTAGCAATAATTACCGGGGAGCTGTTTTTT
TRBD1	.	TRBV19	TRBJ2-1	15	CASGIQGSSYNEQFF	TGTGCCAGTGGAATACAGGGGAGCTCCTACAATGAGCAGTTCTTC